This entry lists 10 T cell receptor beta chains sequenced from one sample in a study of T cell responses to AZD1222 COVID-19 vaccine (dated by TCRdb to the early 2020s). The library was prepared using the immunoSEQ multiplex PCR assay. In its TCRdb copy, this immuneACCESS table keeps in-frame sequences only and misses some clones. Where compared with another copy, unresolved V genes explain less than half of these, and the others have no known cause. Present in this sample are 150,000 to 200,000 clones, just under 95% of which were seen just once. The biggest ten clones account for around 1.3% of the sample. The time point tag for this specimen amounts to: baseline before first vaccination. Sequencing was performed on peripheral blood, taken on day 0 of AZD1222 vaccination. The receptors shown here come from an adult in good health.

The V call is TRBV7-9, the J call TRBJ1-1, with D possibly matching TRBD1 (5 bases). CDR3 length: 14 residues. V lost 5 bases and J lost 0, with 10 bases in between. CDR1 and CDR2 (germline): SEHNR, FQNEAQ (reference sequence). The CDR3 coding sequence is TGTGCCAGCAGCAAGGGACGGCTGAACACTGAAGCTTTCTTT. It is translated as CASSKGRLNTEAFF.

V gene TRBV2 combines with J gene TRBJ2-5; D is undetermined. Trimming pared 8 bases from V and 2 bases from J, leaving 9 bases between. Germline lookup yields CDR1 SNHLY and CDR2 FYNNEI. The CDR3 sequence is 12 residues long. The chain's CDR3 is CASAAGQETQYF. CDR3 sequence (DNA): TGTGCCAGCGCGGCAGGTCAAGAGACCCAGTACTTC.

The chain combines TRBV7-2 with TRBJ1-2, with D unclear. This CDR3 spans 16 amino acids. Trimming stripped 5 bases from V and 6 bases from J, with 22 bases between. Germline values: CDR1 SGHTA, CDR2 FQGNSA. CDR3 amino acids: CASSPDLGESWNGYTF. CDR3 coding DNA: TGTGCCAGCAGCCCAGATCTCGGGGAAAGTTGGAATGGCTACACCTTC. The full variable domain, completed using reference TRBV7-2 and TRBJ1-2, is GAGVSQSPSNKVTEKGKDVELRCDPISGHTALYWYRQSLGQGLEFLIYFQGNSAPDKSGLPSDRFSAERTGGSVSTLTIQRTQQEDSAVYLCASSPDLGESWNGYTFGSGTRLTVV.

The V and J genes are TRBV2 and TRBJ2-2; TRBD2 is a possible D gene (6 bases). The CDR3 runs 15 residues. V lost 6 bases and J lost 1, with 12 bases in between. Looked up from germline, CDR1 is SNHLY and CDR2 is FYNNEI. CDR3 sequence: CASRGDSGNTGELFF. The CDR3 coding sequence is TGTGCCAGCAGGGGTGATAGCGGGAACACCGGGGAGCTGTTTTTT.

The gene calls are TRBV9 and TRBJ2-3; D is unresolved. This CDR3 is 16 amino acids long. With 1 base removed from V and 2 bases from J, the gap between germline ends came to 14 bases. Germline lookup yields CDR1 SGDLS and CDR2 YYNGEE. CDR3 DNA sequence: TGTGCCAGCAGCGTATTAGGGTCCCCCTCCACAGATACGCAGTATTTT. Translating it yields CASSVLGSPSTDTQYF.

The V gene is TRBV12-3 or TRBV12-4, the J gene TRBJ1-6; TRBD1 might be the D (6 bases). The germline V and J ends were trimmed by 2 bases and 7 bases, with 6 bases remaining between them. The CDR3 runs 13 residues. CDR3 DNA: TGTGCCAGCAGTTTAACAGGGAATTCACCCCTCCACTTT. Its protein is CASSLTGNSPLHF.

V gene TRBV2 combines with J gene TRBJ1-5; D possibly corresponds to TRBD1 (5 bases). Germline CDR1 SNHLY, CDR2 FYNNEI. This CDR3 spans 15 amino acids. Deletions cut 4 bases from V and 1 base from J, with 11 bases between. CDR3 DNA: TGTGCCAGCAGTGTCGGGACGGTGAGCAATCAGCCCCAGCATTTT. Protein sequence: CASSVGTVSNQPQHF.

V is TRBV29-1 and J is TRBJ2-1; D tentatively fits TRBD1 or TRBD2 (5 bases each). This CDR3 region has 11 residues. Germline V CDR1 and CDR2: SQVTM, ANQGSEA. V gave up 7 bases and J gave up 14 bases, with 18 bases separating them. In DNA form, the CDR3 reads TGCAGCGCTTACGGGGCTCTAGGGAAGTTCTTC. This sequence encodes CSAYGALGKFF.

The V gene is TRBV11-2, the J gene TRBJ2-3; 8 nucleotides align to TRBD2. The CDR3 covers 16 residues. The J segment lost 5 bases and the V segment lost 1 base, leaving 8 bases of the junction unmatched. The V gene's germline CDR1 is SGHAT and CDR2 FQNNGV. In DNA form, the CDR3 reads TGTGCCAGCAGCTTAGTAGGCGGGGGGCGGGTAGATACGCAGTATTTT. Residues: CASSLVGGGRVDTQYF.

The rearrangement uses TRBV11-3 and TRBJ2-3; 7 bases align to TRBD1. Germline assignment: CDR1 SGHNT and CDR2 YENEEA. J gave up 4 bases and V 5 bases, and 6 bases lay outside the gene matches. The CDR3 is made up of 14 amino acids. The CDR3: CASSLGQVSDTQYF. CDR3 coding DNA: TGTGCCAGCAGCCTCGGACAGGTCTCAGATACGCAGTATTTT.